This T cell receptor (beta chain) was sequenced for a study of T cell responses to AZD1222 COVID-19 vaccine. Study outcomes and limitations: Two doses of AZD1222 preceded a rise in Spike-specific TCR breadth and depth. Reportedly, nearly half the spike-specific TCRs target unmutated variant regions. Recipients of AZD1222 seropositive at baseline numbered only 6 or 7. Donors were largely white British and mainly female; clonal diversity was possibly underestimated.

This CDR3 is 14 amino acids long. Trimming took 2 bases from V and 3 from J, leaving 8 bases between them. Germline CDR1 MDHEN, CDR2 SYDVKM. Of note for this clone: Antigen unknown.

The protocol was immunoSEQ multiplex PCR, while the TCRdb copy is restricted to in-frame clones and leaves out a portion. The sample records over 100,000 clones, around 87% being singletons. The chain combines TRBV28 with TRBJ1-5, with unresolved D. The sequencing here drew on peripheral blood, taken on day 0 of AZD1222 vaccination. The sequence came from an adult in good health. This CDR3 is CASSLRAANQPQHF. The CDR3 DNA reads TGTGCCAGCAGTTTACGGGCAGCCAATCAGCCCCAGCATTTT.